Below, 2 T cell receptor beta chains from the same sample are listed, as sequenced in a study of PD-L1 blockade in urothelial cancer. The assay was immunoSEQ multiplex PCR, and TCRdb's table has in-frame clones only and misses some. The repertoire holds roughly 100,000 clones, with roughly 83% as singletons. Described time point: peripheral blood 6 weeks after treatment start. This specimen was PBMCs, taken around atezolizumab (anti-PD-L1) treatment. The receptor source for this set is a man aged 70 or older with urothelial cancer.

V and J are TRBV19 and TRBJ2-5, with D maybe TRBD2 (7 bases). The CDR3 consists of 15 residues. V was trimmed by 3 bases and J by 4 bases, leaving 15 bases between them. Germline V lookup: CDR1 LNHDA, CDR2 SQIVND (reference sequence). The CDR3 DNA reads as TGTGCCAGTAGTATTTCCAGGGGAGGGGGAGAGACCCAGTACTTC. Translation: CASSISRGGGETQYF.

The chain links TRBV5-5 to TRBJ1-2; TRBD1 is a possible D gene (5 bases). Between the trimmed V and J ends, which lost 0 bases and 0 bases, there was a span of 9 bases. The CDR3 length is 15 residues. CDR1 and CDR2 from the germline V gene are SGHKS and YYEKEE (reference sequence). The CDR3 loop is CASSLGGGANYGYTF. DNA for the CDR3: TGTGCCAGCAGCTTGGGCGGGGGGGCTAACTATGGCTACACCTTC.